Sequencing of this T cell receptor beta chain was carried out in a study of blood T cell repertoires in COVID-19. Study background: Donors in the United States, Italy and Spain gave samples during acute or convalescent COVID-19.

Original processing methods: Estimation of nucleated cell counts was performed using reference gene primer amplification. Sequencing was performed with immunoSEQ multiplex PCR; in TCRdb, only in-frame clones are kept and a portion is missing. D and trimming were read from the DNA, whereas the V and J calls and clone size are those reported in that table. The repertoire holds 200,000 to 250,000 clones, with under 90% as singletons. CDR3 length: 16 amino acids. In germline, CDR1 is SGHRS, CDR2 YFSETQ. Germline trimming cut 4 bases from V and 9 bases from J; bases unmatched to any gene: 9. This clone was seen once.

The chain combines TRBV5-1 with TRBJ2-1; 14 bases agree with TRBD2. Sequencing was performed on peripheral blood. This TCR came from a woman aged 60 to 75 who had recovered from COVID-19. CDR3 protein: CASSPTTSGGASEQFF. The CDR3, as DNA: TGCGCCAGCAGCCCCACGACTAGCGGGGGGGCCTCTGAGCAGTTCTTC.